This TCR beta chain came from a study of blood T cells in healthy people across ages. At least 5.5 micrograms of total RNA were extracted per sample. V shed 3 bases and J shed 9 bases, with 9 bases lying between them. The V gene's germline CDR1 is DFQATT and CDR2 SNEGSKA (reference sequence). The CDR3 covers 12 residues. This clonotype has more than one count but fewer than ten. As yet, its antigen is unknown. The second PCR ran roughly 7 to 12 cycles with a sample-barcoded 5' primer and J-beta primers. TCRdb re-derived calls from the 5' RACE reads in MiXCR, one entry per CDR3 protein. The sample lists 600,000 or so distinct CDR3 sequences; roughly 43% were seen once. Regarding the study as a whole: When set beside aged donors, long-lived donors presented more naive CD4+ cells and higher diversity.

J is TRBJ1-6 and V is TRBV20-1; D is possibly TRBD1 (5 bases). The sequencing input was blood. The TCR was taken from a man at least 80 years old in good health. CDR3 amino acids: CSASPRGSPLHF. The DNA of the CDR3 is TGCAGTGCTAGTCCGAGGGGTTCACCCCTCCACTTT.